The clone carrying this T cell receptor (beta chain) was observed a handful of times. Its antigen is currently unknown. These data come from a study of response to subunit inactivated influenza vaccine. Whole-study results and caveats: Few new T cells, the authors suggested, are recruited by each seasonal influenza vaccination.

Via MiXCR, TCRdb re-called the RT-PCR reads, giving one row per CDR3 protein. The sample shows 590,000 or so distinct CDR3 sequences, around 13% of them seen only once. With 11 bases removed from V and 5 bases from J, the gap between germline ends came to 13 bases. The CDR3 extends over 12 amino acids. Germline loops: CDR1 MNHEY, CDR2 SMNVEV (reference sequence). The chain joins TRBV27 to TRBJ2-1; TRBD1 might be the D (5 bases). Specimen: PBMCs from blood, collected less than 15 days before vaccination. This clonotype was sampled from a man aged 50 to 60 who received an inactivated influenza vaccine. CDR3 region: CAPYEGDNEQFF. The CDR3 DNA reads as TGTGCCCCGTACGAAGGGGACAATGAGCAGTTCTTC.